The source of this TCR beta chain is a study of blood T cell repertoires in COVID-19. Study-wide background: In each case, the material was cDNA or gDNA derived from T cells, B-cell-depleted T cells, or PBMCs.

Clones were sequenced by immunoSEQ multiplex PCR, and TCRdb holds only the in-frame ones, with some missing. The sample consists of about 350,000 clones, approximately 84% of them appearing once. The CDR3 is 17 amino acids. Germline V lookup: CDR1 LGHDT, CDR2 YNNKEL (reference sequence). Trimming removed 3 bases at V and 8 bases at J, with 22 bases between. The specimen was PBMCs or T cells enriched from blood (not recorded which). The chain is built from TRBV3-1 (or the pseudogene TRBV3-2) and TRBJ1-4, with TRBD1 as a possible D gene (6 bases). The TCR sequence derives from a woman aged 30 to 39 who had recovered from COVID-19. CDR3 DNA: TGTGCCAGCAGCCATCTACTCAACAGGGATAAAGGGGAAAAACTGTTTTTT. It is translated as CASSHLLNRDKGEKLFF.